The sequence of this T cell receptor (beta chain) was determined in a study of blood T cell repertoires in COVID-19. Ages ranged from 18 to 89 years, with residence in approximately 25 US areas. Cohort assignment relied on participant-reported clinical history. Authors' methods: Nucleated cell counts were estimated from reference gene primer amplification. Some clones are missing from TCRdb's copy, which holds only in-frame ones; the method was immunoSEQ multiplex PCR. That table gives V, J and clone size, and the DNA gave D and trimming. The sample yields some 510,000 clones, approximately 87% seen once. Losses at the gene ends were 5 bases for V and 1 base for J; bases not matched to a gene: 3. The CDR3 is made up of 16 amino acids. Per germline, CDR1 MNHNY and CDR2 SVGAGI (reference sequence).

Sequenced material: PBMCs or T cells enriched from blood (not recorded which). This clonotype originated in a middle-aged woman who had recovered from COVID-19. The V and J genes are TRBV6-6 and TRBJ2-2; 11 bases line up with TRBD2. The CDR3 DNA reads TGTGCCAGCAGTGGGACTAGCGGAATGAACACCGGGGAGCTGTTTTTT. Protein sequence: CASSGTSGMNTGELFF.